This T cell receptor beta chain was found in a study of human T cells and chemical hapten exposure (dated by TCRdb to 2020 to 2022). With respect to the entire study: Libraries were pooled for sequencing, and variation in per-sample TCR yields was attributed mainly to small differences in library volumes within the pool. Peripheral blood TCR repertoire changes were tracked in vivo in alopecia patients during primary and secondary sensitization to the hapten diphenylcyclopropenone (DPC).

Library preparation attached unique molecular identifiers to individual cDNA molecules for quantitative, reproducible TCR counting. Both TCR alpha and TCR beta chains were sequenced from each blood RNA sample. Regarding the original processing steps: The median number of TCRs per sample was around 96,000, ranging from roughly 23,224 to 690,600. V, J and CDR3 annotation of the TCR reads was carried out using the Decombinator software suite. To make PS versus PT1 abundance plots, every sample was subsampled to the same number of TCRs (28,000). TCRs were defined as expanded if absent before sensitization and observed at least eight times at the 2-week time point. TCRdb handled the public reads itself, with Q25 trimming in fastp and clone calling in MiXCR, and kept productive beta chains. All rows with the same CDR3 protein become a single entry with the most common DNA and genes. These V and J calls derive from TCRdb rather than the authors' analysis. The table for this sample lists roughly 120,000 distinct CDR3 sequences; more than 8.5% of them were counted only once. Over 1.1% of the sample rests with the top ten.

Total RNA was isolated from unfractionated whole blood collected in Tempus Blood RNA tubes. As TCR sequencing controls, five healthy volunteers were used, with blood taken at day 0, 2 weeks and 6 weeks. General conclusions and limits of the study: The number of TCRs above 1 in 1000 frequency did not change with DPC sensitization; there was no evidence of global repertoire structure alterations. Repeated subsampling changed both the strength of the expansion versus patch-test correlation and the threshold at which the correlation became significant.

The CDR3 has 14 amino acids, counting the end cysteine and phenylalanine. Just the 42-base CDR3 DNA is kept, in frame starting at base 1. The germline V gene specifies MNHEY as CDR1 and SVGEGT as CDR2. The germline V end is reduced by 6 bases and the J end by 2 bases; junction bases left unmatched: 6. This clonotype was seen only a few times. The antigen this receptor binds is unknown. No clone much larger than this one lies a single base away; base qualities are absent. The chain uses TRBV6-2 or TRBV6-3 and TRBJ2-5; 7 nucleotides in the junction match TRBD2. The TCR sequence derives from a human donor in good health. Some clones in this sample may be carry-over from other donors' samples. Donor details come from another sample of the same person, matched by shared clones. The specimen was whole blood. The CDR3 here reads CASSHRGVQETQYF. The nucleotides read TGTGCCAGCAGCCATCGGGGGGTACAAGAGACCCAGTACTTC.